One sample yielded the 25 T cell receptor beta chains listed below, sequenced in a study of blood T cell repertoires in COVID-19. Repertoires were generated with immunoSEQ multiplex PCR, while TCRdb's copy carries only in-frame clones and drops some. In the table there are about 360,000 clones, around 86% of which are singletons. Sequenced sample: peripheral blood. Receptor source: a human donor in a cohort sampled during active COVID-19.

This sequence joins TRBV28 and TRBJ2-5; possibly TRBD2 for D (6 bases). CDR1 is MDHEN, CDR2 SYDVKM, per germline. This CDR3 region has 13 residues. V was cut by 4 bases and J by 3 bases, with 9 bases left in between. The CDR3 sequence is CASSWGRKETQYF. The CDR3 coding sequence is TGTGCCAGCAGTTGGGGGAGGAAAGAGACCCAGTACTTC.

The CDR3 spells CASSLSWQTDTQYF. CDR3 coding DNA: TGTGCCAGCAGTTTATCGTGGCAGACAGATACGCAGTATTTT. V is TRBV27 and J is TRBJ2-3; D gene unclear. V lost 0 bases and J lost 3, with 7 bases in between. Germline V lookup: CDR1 MNHEY, CDR2 SMNVEV (reference sequence). The CDR3 consists of 14 residues.

The rearrangement uses TRBV19 and TRBJ1-6; 8 bases map to TRBD1. V trimming: 6 bases; J trimming: 8 bases; junction bases outside the gene matches: 6. The CDR3 has 14 amino acids. Looked up from germline, CDR1 is LNHDA and CDR2 is SQIVND (reference sequence). The CDR3 bases are TGTGCCAGTAGGTTGGGACAGGAACATTCACCCCTCCACTTT. The encoded protein is CASRLGQEHSPLHF.

The rearrangement uses TRBV12-3 or TRBV12-4 and TRBJ1-2, with D perhaps matching TRBD1 (5 bases). The ends were cut back, 3 bases at V and 3 bases at J, with 8 bases in the middle. There are 13 residues in the CDR3. In DNA form, the CDR3 reads TGTGCCAGCAGTTTGTCACAGGACTATGGCTACACCTTC. Its translation is CASSLSQDYGYTF.

This clone was seen once. V and J are TRBV9 and TRBJ2-3; 8 bases fit TRBD1. CDR3 length: 14 amino acids. Germline values: CDR1 SGDLS, CDR2 YYNGEE. V dropped 3 bases and J dropped 6; count of bases not matched to a gene: 6. For the CDR3, the DNA is TGTGCCAGCAGCGGCAAGACAGGGGTGGATACGCAGTATTTT. Encoded protein: CASSGKTGVDTQYF.

The rearrangement uses TRBV7-3 and TRBJ2-5; 16 positions agree with TRBD2. Germline CDR1 is SGHTA and CDR2 is FQGTGA. This CDR3 has 17 amino acids. J gave up 4 bases and V 1 base, and 3 bases lay outside the gene matches. The CDR3, as DNA: TGTGCCAGCAGCTTAAAGGGACTAGCGGGGGGGCTAGAGACCCAGTACTTC. Protein sequence: CASSLKGLAGGLETQYF. Based on the CDR3 plus reference TRBV7-3 and TRBJ2-5, the full variable domain is GAGVSQTPSNKVTEKGKYVELRCDPISGHTALYWYRQSLGQGPEFLIYFQGTGAADDSGLPNDRFFAVRPEGSVSTLKIQRTERGDSAVYLCASSLKGLAGGLETQYFGPGTRLLVL.

The chain couples TRBV30 to TRBJ2-1; D is possibly TRBD1 (5 bases). V dropped 0 bases and J dropped 4 bases, with 16 bases sitting between them. CDR3 size: 16 residues. Per the germline V gene, CDR1 is GTSNPN and CDR2 is SVGIG (reference sequence). The CDR3 nucleotides are TGTGCCTGGAGTGTAATAGAGCGACAGTCTTACAATGAGCAGTTCTTC. It codes for CAWSVIERQSYNEQFF. Combining the CDR3 with reference TRBV30 and TRBJ2-1 gives the whole variable domain SQTIHQWPATLVQPVGSPLSLECTVEGTSNPNLYWYRQAAGRGLQLLFYSVGIGQISSEVPQNLSASRPQDRQFILSSKKLLLSDSGFYLCAWSVIERQSYNEQFFGPGTRLTVL.

The gene calls are TRBV27 and TRBJ1-4; the D is unclear. The CDR3 totals 13 residues. V was shortened by 4 bases and J by 8 bases, with 11 bases between the two germline ends. Germline V gene data show CDR1 as MNHEY and CDR2 as SMNVEV (reference sequence). The CDR3 protein is CASSSWTGEKLFF. In DNA, the CDR3 is TGTGCCAGCAGTTCCTGGACGGGGGAAAAACTGTTTTTT.

The J gene is TRBJ2-3, the V gene TRBV5-1, with D possibly TRBD2 on 5 matching bases. The V and J ends lost 2 bases and 5 bases respectively, with 9 bases between them. The CDR3 spans 13 residues. Germline CDR1 SGHRS, CDR2 YFSETQ. The CDR3 sequence: CASSFPEVDTQYF. CDR3 nucleotides: TGCGCCAGCAGCTTCCCGGAGGTAGATACGCAGTATTTT.

The chain is built from TRBV9 and TRBJ2-2; 14 nucleotides line up with TRBD2. In germline, CDR1 is SGDLS, CDR2 YYNGEE. The CDR3 totals 20 residues. Germline trimming cut 0 bases from V and 2 bases from J; bases unmatched to any gene: 9. The CDR3 DNA reads TGTGCCAGCAGCGTAGAAGTACCGGGACTAGCGGGGGCAAACACCGGGGAGCTGTTTTTT. It specifies CASSVEVPGLAGANTGELFF.

The CDR3 is CASSLGDYSGNTIYF. Written as DNA, the CDR3 is TGTGCCAGCAGCCTGGGAGATTACTCTGGAAACACCATATATTTT. The chain couples TRBV7-8 to TRBJ1-3; no reliable D call. V was clipped by 5 bases and J by 0 bases, with 11 bases between them. Germline-derived CDR1 and CDR2 are SGHVS and FQNEAQ. The CDR3 is 15 residues long.

The chain links TRBV7-3 to TRBJ2-7; TRBD1 agrees at 9 bases. This CDR3 comprises 14 residues. After removal of 5 bases from V and 4 bases from J, the junction contained 6 bases not matched to a gene. Germline V gene lookup returns CDR1 SGHTA and CDR2 FQGTGA. The DNA of the CDR3 is TGTGCCAGCAGCCCTCGACAGGGGGGATACGAGCAGTACTTC. It codes for CASSPRQGGYEQYF.

The rearrangement joins TRBV27 to TRBJ2-1, with 9 bases that match TRBD2. Germline V lookup: CDR1 MNHEY, CDR2 SMNVEV (reference sequence). CDR3 length: 15 residues. V was clipped by 0 bases and J by 4 bases; unmatched bases: 1. CDR3 region: CASSLSTSGYNEQFF. CDR3 sequence (DNA): TGTGCCAGCAGTTTATCGACTAGCGGATACAATGAGCAGTTCTTC.

This clone appeared once. The chain recombines TRBV9 with TRBJ1-1; D not resolved. The germline V gene encodes CDR1 SGDLS and CDR2 YYNGEE. The V end lost 4 bases, the J end lost 5 bases, and 6 bases lay between the germline ends. This CDR3 is built from 11 residues. The CDR3 reads CASSRGTEAFF. The DNA of the CDR3 is TGTGCCAGCAGCCGCGGGACTGAAGCTTTCTTT. The full variable domain, completed using reference TRBV9 and TRBJ1-1, is DSGVTQTPKHLITATGQRVTLRCSPRSGDLSVYWYQQSLDQGLQFLIQYYNGEERAKGNILERFSAQQFPDLHSELNLSSLELGDSALYFCASSRGTEAFFGQGTRLTVV.

The chain employs TRBV14 and TRBJ1-5; D gene unclear. Germline CDR1 is SGHDN and CDR2 is FVKESK. The CDR3 consists of 13 residues. Trimming shortened V by 4 bases and J by 9 bases, and 13 bases separated the two germline ends. The CDR3 bases are TGTGCCAGCAGCCGGGCCCCCGGTCGGCCCCAGCATTTT. Protein product: CASSRAPGRPQHF.

The chain carries TRBV4-1 and TRBJ1-2; D is unresolved. With 1 base removed from V and 4 bases from J, the gap between germline ends came to 19 bases. Germline CDR1 reads MGHRA; CDR2 reads YSYEKL. CDR3 length: 17 residues. CDR3 DNA sequence: TGCGCCAGCAGCCAAGGAAGATTGGGTCTCGGCGGCTATGGCTACACCTTC. Amino acids: CASSQGRLGLGGYGYTF.

This CDR3 is CASSQLAANTGELFF. The CDR3 nucleotides are TGTGCCAGCAGCCAACTAGCGGCGAACACCGGGGAGCTGTTTTTT. The chain combines TRBV11-2 with TRBJ2-2, with 8 positions matching TRBD2. CDR1 and CDR2 (germline): SGHAT, FQNNGV. V dropped 5 bases and J dropped 0; count of bases not matched to a gene: 2. The CDR3 loop spans 15 amino acids.

The chain joins TRBV5-1 to TRBJ2-7, with 9 bases matching TRBD1. CDR1 SGHRS and CDR2 YFSETQ come from the germline V gene. CDR3 length: 16 amino acids. V lost 5 bases, J lost 3 bases, and 12 bases stayed unmatched. The CDR3: CASSYLPGQGIYEQYF. The CDR3 bases are TGCGCCAGCAGTTACCTACCGGGACAGGGTATCTACGAGCAGTACTTC.

The V and J genes are TRBV19 and TRBJ1-1; no definite D call. Germline V gene sequence: CDR1 LNHDA, CDR2 SQIVND (reference sequence). V shed 9 bases and J shed 1 base, with 18 bases lying between them. This CDR3 is built from 15 residues. The CDR3 protein is CASIAETGGNTEAFF. CDR3 in DNA: TGTGCCAGCATAGCGGAAACCGGAGGGAACACTGAAGCTTTCTTT.

This clone was counted between two and nine times. The chain couples TRBV7-2 to TRBJ2-2; 10 bases are shared with TRBD1. Germline V CDR1 and CDR2: SGHTA, FQGNSA. CDR3 length: 15 amino acids. J gave up 6 bases and V 8 bases, and 9 bases lay outside the gene matches. CDR3 in amino acids: CASPRRDRGPGELFF. The DNA of the CDR3 is TGTGCCAGCCCCCGCAGAGACAGGGGGCCCGGGGAGCTGTTTTTT. The entire variable domain, with the rest obtained from reference TRBV7-2 and TRBJ2-2, is as follows: GAGVSQSPSNKVTEKGKDVELRCDPISGHTALYWYRQSLGQGLEFLIYFQGNSAPDKSGLPSDRFSAERTGGSVSTLTIQRTQQEDSAVYLCASPRRDRGPGELFFGEGSRLTVL.

This sequence joins TRBV2 and TRBJ2-7; 8 nucleotides agree with TRBD1. The germline V gene encodes CDR1 SNHLY and CDR2 FYNNEI. The CDR3 is 14 amino acids. J gave up 0 bases and V 8 bases, and 6 bases lay outside the gene matches. The CDR3 spells CASVRTGSSYEQYF. CDR3 bases: TGTGCCAGCGTCAGGACAGGGAGCTCCTACGAGCAGTACTTC.

This chain joins TRBV27 and TRBJ1-2; 7 bases map to TRBD1. Germline V gene sequence: CDR1 MNHEY, CDR2 SMNVEV (reference sequence). The CDR3 is 15 amino acids. V lost 4 bases and J lost 4; bases outside the gene matches: 9. The CDR3 region has the DNA TGTGCCAGCAGTTCGAATGGACAGGTCCTCTATGGCTACACCTTC. It encodes CASSSNGQVLYGYTF.

The rearrangement uses TRBV6-6 and TRBJ1-6; D possibly corresponds to TRBD1 (5 bases). CDR1 and CDR2 (germline): MNHNY, SVGAGI (reference sequence). The ends were cut back, 2 bases at V and 10 bases at J, with 9 bases in the middle. The CDR3 sequence is 13 residues long. CDR3 in amino acids: CASSYGGGSPLHF. DNA for the CDR3: TGTGCCAGCAGTTACGGGGGAGGGTCACCCCTCCACTTT.

This chain connects TRBV15 to TRBJ2-5; D gene uncertain. Germline V gene data show CDR1 as LNHNV and CDR2 as YYDKDF (reference sequence). This CDR3 has 16 amino acids. V lost 0 bases, J lost 1 base, and 12 bases lay in between. The CDR3 sequence is CATSRDLRRSQETQYF. CDR3 bases: TGTGCCACCAGCAGAGATCTCCGACGGAGCCAAGAGACCCAGTACTTC.

A few counts support this clone. V gene TRBV19 combines with J gene TRBJ1-5, with a weak D call TRBD1 (6 bases). The CDR3 is 16 residues long. The V end was cut by 0 bases, the J end by 9 bases, with 18 bases between. The germline V gene encodes CDR1 LNHDA and CDR2 SQIVND (reference sequence). The CDR3, as DNA: TGTGCCAGTAGTATAGACGCCGGGACACACACCTCGCCCCAGCATTTT. Its translation: CASSIDAGTHTSPQHF.